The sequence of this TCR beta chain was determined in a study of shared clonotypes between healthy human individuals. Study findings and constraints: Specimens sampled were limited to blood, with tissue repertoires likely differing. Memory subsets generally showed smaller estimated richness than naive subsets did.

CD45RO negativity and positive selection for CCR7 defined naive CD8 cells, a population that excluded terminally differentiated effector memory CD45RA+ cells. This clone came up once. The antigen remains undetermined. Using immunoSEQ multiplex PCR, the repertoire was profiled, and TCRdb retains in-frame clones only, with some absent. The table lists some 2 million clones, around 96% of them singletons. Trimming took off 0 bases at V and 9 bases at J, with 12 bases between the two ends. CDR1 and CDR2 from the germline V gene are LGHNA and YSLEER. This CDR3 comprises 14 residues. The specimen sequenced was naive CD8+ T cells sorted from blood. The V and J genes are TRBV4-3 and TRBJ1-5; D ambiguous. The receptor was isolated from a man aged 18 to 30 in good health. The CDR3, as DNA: TGCGCCAGCAGCCAAGATTTCGGGTCACCGCCCCAGCATTTT. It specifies CASSQDFGSPPQHF.